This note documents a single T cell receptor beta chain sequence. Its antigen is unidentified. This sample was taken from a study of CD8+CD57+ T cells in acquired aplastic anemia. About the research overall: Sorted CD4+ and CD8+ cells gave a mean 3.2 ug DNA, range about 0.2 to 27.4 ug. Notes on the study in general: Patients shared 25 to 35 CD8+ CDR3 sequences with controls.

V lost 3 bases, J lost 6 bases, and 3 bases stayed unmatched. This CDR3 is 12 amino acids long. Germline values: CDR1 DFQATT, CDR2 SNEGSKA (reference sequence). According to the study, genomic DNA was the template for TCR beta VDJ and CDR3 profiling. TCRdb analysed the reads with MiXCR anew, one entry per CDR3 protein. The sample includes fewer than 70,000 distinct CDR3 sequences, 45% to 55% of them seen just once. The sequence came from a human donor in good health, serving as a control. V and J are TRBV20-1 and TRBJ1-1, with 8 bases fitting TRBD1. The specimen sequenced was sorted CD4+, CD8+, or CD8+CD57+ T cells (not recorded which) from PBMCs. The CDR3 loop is CSASEQGAEAFF. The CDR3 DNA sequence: TGCAGTGCTAGTGAACAGGGGGCTGAAGCTTTCTTT.